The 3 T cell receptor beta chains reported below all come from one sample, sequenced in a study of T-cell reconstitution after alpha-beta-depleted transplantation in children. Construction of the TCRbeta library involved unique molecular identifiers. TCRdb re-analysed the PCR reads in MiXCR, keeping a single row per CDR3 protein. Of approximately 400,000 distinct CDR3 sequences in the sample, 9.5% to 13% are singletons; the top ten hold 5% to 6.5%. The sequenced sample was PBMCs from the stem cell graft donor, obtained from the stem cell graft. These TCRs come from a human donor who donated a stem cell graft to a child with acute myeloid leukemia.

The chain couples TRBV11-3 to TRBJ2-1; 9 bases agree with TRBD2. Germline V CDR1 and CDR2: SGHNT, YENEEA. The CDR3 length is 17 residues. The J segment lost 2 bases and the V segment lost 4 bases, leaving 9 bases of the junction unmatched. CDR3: CASSSRASGVTYNEQFF. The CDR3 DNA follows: TGTGCCAGCAGCTCGCGGGCTAGCGGGGTAACCTACAATGAGCAGTTCTTC.

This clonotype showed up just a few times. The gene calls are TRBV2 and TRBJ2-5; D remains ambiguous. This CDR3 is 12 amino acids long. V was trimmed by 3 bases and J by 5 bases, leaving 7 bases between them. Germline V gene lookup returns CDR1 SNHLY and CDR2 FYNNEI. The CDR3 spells CASSESRETQYF. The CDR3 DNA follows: TGTGCCAGCAGTGAGTCCCGGGAGACCCAGTACTTC.

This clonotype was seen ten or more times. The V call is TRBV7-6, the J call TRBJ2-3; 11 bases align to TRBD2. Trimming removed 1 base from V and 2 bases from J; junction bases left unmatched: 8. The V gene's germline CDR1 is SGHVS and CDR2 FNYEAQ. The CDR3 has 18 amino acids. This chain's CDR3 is CASSLGGRLAGYTDTQYF. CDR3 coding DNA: TGTGCCAGCAGCTTAGGAGGGCGACTAGCGGGGTACACAGATACGCAGTATTTT.